The rows below give T cell receptor beta chains drawn from one sample of a study of blood T cell repertoires in COVID-19. The assay was immunoSEQ multiplex PCR, and TCRdb's table has in-frame clones only and misses some. The sample has tens of thousands of clones, 91% seen once. The material sequenced was peripheral blood. Receptors were obtained from a woman aged 45 to 65 in a cohort sampled during active COVID-19. The CDR3 runs from the conserved cysteine through the conserved F or W. D genes are given only for firm matches. Rows may omit the clone size; those that give it use once, few, many or a size class.

-	TRBV18	TRBJ2-4	14	-	TGTGCCAGCTCACCTAGGGCAGGGATAAACATTCAGTACTTC	CASSPRAGINIQYF
-	TRBV2	TRBJ2-3	14	-	TGTGCCAGCCGCTACCTCTCTAGCACAGATACGCAGTATTTT	CASRYLSSTDTQYF
TRBD1	TRBV19	TRBJ1-1	14	once	TGTGCCAGTATCCCCGGACAGGGTAACACTGAAGCTTTCTTT	CASIPGQGNTEAFF
-	TRBV5-1	TRBJ2-5	15	-	TGCGCCAGCAGCTCGGCAAGGGGGAGTCAAGAGACCCAGTACTTC	CASSSARGSQETQYF
-	TRBV4-1	TRBJ1-4	16	-	TGCGCCAGCAGCCTCCTGAACAGGGTTACTAATGAAAAACTGTTTTTT	CASSLLNRVTNEKLFF
-	TRBV11-3	TRBJ1-1	17	-	TGTGCCAGCAGCTTAGATGGCAGGGGAGCAATGAACACTGAAGCTTTCTTT	CASSLDGRGAMNTEAFF
-	TRBV18	TRBJ2-7	15	-	TGTGCCAGCTCACCCACGGTGGAAGGGGGCTACGAGCAGTACTTC	CASSPTVEGGYEQYF
TRBD2	TRBV5-4	TRBJ2-3	16	-	TGTGCCAGCAGCACCGGGGGGAGGGGTAGCACAGATACGCAGTATTTT	CASSTGGRGSTDTQYF
TRBD1	TRBV6-5	TRBJ2-7	13	-	TGTGCCAGCGGCGCGACAGGGGCCTACGAGCAGTACTTC	CASGATGAYEQYF
TRBD1	TRBV7-9	TRBJ1-2	16	few	TGTGCCAGCAGCTTAGTCGGGACAGGGGATAACTATGGCTACACCTTC	CASSLVGTGDNYGYTF
-	TRBV6-6	TRBJ1-6	13	-	TGTGCCAGCAGTTCGACGGGAAATTCACCCCTCCACTTT	CASSSTGNSPLHF
-	TRBV7-8	TRBJ2-2	13	-	TGTGCCAGCAGCTTAGGTCTCCCCGGGGAGCTGTTTTTT	CASSLGLPGELFF
-	TRBV10-2	TRBJ1-5	15	-	TGCGCCAGCAGCCATGGACATTATAGCAATCAGCCCCAGCATTTT	CASSHGHYSNQPQHF
-	TRBV2	TRBJ1-3	15	-	TGTGCCAGCAGGATCGAGGGCATTGCTGGAAACACCATATATTTT	CASRIEGIAGNTIYF
-	TRBV28	TRBJ2-3	14	-	TGTGCCAGCAGTTTCACAGGGCCCACAGATACGCAGTATTTT	CASSFTGPTDTQYF
-	TRBV19	TRBJ2-4	16	-	TGTGCCAGTAGTTTCGGCAGGGGTAATGCCAAAAACATTCAGTACTTC	CASSFGRGNAKNIQYF